This TCR beta chain was observed in a study of shared clonotypes between healthy human individuals. Study context: Per-donor plates numbered three CD4 naive, three CD4 memory, two CD8 naive and one CD8 memory. Study observations and caveats: At large depth, rarefaction still showed sorted-subset sequencing to be incomplete.

V gave up 7 bases and J gave up 3 bases, with 16 bases separating them. Germline lookup yields CDR1 MNHNS and CDR2 SASEGT. The CDR3 totals 14 residues. Profiled with immunoSEQ multiplex PCR; TCRdb holds only in-frame clones, not every one. This table holds under 2.5 million clones, roughly 90% found once. On this clone: What it binds is not known.

The specimen was naive CD4+ T cells from PBMCs. The subset: CD45RA+ positively selected. The V call is TRBV6-1, the J call TRBJ2-7; TRBD1 or TRBD2 may be the D gene (5 bases each). This TCR came from a man aged 18 to 30 in good health. Some clones in this sample may be carry-over from other donors' samples. This CDR3 is CASTQSGLYYEQYF. The CDR3 DNA reads as TGTGCCAGCACACAGTCGGGGCTCTACTACGAGCAGTACTTC.